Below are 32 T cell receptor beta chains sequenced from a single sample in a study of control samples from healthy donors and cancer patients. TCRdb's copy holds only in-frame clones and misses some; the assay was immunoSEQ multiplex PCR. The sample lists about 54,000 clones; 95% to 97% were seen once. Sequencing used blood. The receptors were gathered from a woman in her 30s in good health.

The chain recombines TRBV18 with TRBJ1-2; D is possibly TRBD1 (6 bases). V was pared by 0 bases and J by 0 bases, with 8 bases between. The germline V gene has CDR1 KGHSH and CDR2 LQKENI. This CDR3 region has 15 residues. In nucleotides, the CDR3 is TGTGCCAGCTCACCACCCCAGGGGACTAACTATGGCTACACCTTC. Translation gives CASSPPQGTNYGYTF. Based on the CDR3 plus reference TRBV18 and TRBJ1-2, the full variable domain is NAGVMQNPRHLVRRRGQEARLRCSPMKGHSHVYWYRQLPEEGLKFMVYLQKENIIDESGMPKERFSAEFPKEGPSILRIQQVVRGDSAAYFCASSPPQGTNYGYTFGSGTRLTVV.

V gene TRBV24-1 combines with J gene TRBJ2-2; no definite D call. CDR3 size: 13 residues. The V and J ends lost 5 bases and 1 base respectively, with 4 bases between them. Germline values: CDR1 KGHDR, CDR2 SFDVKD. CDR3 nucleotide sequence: TGTGCCACCAGTGGAGGGAACACCGGGGAGCTGTTTTTT. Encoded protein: CATSGGNTGELFF.

CDR3 nucleotides: TGTGCCAGCAGTAAACAGGGAGGTGGAAACACCATATATTTT. Protein sequence: CASSKQGGGNTIYF. The V gene is TRBV13, the J gene TRBJ1-3; a weak D match, TRBD1 (6 bases). The CDR3 has 14 residues. The germline gives CDR1 PRHDT, CDR2 FYEKMQ (reference sequence). The ends were cut back, 6 bases at V and 3 bases at J, with 12 bases in the middle.

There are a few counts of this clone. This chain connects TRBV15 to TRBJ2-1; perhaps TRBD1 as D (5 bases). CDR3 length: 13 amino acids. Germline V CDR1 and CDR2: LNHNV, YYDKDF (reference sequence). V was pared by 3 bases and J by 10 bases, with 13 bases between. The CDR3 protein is CATSRGREKEQFF. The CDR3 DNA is TGTGCCACCAGCAGGGGCAGGGAAAAAGAGCAGTTCTTC.

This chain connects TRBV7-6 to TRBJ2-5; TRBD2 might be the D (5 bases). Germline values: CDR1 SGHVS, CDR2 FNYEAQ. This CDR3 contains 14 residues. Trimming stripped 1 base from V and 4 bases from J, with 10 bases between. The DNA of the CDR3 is TGTGCCAGCAGCTTAGAGCCCGGAGGAGAGACCCAGTACTTC. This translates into CASSLEPGGETQYF.

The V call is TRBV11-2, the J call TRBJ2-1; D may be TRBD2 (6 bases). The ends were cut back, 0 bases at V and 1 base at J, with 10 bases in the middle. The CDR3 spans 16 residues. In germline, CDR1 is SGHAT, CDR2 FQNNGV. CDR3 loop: CASSLDVGTSYNEQFF. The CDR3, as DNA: TGTGCCAGCAGCTTAGATGTAGGGACTTCCTACAATGAGCAGTTCTTC.

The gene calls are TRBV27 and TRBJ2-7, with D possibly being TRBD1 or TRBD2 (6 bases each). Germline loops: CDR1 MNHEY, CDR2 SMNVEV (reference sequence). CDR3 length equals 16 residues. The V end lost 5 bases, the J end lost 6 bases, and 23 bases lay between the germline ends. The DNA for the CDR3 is TGTGCCAGCAGTCCAAAGGAGGGAGGAGGGGGTCGCGAGCAGTACTTC. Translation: CASSPKEGGGGREQYF.

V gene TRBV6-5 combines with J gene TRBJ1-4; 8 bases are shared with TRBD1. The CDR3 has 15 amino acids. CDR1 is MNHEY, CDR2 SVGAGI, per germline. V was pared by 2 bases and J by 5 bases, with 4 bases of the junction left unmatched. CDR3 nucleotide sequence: TGTGCCAGCAGTTACGGGGACAGGAGGAATGAAAAACTGTTTTTT. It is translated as CASSYGDRRNEKLFF.

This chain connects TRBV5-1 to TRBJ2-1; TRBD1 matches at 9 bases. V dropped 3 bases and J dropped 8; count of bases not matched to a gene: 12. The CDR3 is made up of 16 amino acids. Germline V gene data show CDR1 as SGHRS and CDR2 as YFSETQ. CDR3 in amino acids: CASSWNTGTGIDEQFF. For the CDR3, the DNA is TGCGCCAGCAGCTGGAATACCGGGACAGGGATAGATGAGCAGTTCTTC.

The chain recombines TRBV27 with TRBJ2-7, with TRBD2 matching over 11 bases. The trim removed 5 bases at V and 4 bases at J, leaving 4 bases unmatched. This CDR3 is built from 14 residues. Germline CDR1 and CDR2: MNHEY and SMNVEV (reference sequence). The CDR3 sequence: CASSVGTSGYEQYF. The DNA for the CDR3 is TGTGCCAGCAGTGTAGGGACTAGCGGATACGAGCAGTACTTC.

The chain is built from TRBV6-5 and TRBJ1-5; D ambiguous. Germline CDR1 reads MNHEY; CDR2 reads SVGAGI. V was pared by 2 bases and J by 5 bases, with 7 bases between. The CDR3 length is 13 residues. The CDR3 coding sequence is TGTGCCAGCAGTTACGAGAAGCATCAGCCCCAGCATTTT. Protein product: CASSYEKHQPQHF.

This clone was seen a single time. The CDR3 spells CASSIGGEYPYNEQFF. Written as DNA, the CDR3 is TGTGCCAGTAGTATTGGGGGGGAGTACCCCTACAATGAGCAGTTCTTC. V usage is TRBV19 and J usage is TRBJ2-1; 7 bases are a match to TRBD2. Germline CDR1 is LNHDA and CDR2 is SQIVND (reference sequence). Trimming took 3 bases from V and 2 from J; bases not matched to a gene: 7. The CDR3 runs to 16 residues. The entire variable domain, with the rest obtained from reference TRBV19 and TRBJ2-1, is as follows: DGGITQSPKYLFRKEGQNVTLSCEQNLNHDAMYWYRQDPGQGLRLIYYSQIVNDFQKGDIAEGYSVSREKKESFPLTVTSAQKNPTAFYLCASSIGGEYPYNEQFFGPGTRLTVL.

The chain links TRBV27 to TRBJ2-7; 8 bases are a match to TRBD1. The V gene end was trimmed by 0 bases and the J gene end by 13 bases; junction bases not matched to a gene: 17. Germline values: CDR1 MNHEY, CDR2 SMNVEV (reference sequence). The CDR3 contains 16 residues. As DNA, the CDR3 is TGTGCCAGCAGTTTATCCATCGGACAGGGTGAGGTTCCAGCCTACTTC. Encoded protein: CASSLSIGQGEVPAYF.

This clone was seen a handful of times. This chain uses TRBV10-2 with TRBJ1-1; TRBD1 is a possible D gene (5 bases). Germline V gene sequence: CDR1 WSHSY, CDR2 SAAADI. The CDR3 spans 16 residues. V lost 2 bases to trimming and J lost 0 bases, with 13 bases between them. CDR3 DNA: TGCGCCAGCAGTGAGACAGAGACAGCGATGAACACTGAAGCTTTCTTT. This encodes CASSETETAMNTEAFF.

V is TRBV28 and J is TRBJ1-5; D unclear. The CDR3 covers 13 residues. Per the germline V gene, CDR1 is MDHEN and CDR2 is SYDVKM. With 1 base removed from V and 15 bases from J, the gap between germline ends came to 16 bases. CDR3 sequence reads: CASSLLAPGGRHF. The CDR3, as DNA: TGTGCCAGCAGTTTATTGGCACCGGGAGGGCGGCATTTT.

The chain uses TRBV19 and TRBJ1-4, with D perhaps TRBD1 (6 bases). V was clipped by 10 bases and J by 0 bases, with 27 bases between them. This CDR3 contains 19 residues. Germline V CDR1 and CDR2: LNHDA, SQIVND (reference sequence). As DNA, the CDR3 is TGTGCCAACCCCGCGGGGGGCAGGGGTAGGTCTGCAACTAATGAAAAACTGTTTTTT. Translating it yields CANPAGGRGRSATNEKLFF.

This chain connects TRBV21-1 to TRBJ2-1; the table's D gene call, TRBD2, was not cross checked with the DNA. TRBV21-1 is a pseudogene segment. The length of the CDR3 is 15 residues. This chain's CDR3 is CASSKEPLSYNEQFF. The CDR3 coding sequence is TGTGCCAGCAGCAAAGAGCCCCTCTCCTACAATGAGCAGTTCTTC.

The CDR3 nucleotides are TGTGCCAGCAGGCCGAACACCTTCTCTGGAAACACCATATATTTT. It translates to CASRPNTFSGNTIYF. The chain recombines TRBV9 with TRBJ1-3; D remains ambiguous. Germline CDR1 SGDLS, CDR2 YYNGEE. V was cut by 5 bases and J by 0 bases, with 12 bases left in between. The CDR3 loop spans 15 amino acids.

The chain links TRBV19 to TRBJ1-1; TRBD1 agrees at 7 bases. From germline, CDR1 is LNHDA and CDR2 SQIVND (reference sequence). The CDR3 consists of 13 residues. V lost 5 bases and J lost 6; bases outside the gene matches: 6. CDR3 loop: CASSARQGPEAFF. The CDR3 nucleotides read TGTGCCAGTAGTGCCCGACAGGGCCCTGAAGCTTTCTTT.

The CDR3 is CASSFNPGTEAFF. In nucleotides, the CDR3 is TGTGCCAGCAGCTTCAACCCTGGCACTGAAGCTTTCTTT. The rearrangement links TRBV7-3 to TRBJ1-1; D gene unclear. Germline CDR1 and CDR2: SGHTA and FQGTGA. Trimming cost V 3 bases and J 4 bases, with 9 bases left between them. The CDR3 is made up of 13 amino acids.

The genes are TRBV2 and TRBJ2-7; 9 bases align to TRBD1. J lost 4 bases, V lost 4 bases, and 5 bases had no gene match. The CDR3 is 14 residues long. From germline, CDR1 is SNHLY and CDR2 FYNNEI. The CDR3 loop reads CASSGGTGMYEQYF. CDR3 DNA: TGTGCCAGCAGTGGCGGGACAGGGATGTACGAGCAGTACTTC.

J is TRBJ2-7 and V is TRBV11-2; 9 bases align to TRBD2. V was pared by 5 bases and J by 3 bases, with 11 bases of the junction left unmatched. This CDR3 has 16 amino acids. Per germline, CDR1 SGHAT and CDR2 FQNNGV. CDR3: CASSPFLGTSSYEQYF. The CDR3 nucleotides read TGTGCCAGCAGCCCCTTTTTAGGGACTAGCAGCTACGAGCAGTACTTC.

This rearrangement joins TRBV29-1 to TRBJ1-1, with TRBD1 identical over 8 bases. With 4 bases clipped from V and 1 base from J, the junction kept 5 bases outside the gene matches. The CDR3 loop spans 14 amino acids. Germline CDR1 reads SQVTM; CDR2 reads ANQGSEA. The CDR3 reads CSVGQGTGNTEAFF. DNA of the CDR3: TGCAGCGTTGGACAGGGGACGGGGAACACTGAAGCTTTCTTT.

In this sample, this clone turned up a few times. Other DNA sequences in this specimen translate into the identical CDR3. CDR3: CASRNTGELFF. CDR3 nucleotide sequence: TGTGCCAGCAGAAACACCGGGGAGCTGTTTTTT. The chain combines TRBV25-1 with TRBJ2-2; D remains ambiguous. Trimming stripped 6 bases from V and 2 bases from J, with 1 base between. Per germline, CDR1 MGHDK and CDR2 SYGVNS. The CDR3 runs 11 residues.

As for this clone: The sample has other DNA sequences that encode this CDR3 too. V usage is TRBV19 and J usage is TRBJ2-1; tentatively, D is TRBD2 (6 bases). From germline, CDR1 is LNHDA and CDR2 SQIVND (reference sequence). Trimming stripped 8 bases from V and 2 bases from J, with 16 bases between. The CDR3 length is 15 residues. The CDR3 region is CASSTERATYNEQFF. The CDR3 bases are TGTGCCAGTTCCACAGAGCGGGCGACCTACAATGAGCAGTTCTTC.

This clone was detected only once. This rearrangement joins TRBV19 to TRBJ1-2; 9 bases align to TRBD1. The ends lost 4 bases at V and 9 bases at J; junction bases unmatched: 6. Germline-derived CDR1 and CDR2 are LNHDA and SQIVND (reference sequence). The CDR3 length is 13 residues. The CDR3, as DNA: TGTGCCAGTAGTACCGGGACAGGGTCGAGCTACACCTTC. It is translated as CASSTGTGSSYTF.

The CDR3 spells CASKRDADTQYF. CDR3 DNA: TGTGCCAGCAAGAGGGATGCAGATACGCAGTATTTT. The rearrangement links TRBV7-9 to TRBJ2-3, with D tentatively TRBD2 (5 bases). CDR1 and CDR2 from the germline V gene are SEHNR and FQNEAQ (reference sequence). Trimming shortened V by 7 bases and J by 4 bases, and 9 bases separated the two germline ends. This CDR3 is 12 amino acids long.

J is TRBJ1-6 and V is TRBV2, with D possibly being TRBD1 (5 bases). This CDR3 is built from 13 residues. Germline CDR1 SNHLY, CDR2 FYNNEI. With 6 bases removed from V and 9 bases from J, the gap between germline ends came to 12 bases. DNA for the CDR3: TGTGCCAGCAGAGCAGGGCCGAGTTCACCCCTCCACTTT. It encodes CASRAGPSSPLHF.

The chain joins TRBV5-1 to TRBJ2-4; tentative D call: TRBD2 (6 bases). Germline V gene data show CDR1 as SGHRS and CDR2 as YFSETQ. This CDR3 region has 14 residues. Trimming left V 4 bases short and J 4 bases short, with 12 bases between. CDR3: CASSPSRGKNIQYF. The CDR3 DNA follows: TGCGCCAGCAGCCCGAGTCGGGGGAAAAACATTCAGTACTTC. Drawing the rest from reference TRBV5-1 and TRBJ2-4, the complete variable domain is KAGVTQTPRYLIKTRGQQVTLSCSPISGHRSVSWYQQTPGQGLQFLFEYFSETQRNKGNFPGRFSGRQFSNSRSEMNVSTLELGDSALYLCASSPSRGKNIQYFGAGTRLSVL.

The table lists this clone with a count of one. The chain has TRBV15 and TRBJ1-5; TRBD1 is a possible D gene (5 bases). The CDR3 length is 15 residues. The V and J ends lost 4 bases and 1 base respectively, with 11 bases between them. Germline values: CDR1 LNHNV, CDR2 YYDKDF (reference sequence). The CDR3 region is CATSKGRGSNQPQHF. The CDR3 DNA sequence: TGTGCCACCAGCAAGGGGAGGGGCAGCAATCAGCCCCAGCATTTT.

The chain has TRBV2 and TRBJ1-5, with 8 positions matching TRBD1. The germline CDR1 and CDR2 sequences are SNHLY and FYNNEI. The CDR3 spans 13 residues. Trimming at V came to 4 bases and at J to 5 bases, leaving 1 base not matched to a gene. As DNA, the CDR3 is TGTGCCAGCAGTGCAGGGGGCGATCAGCCCCAGCATTTT. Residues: CASSAGGDQPQHF.

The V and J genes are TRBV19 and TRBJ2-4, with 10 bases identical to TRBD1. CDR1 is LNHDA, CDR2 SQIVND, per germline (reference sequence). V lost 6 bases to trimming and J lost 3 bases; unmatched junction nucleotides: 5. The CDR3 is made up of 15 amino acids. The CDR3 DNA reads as TGTGCCAGTAGAAATAGGACAGGGGGCAAAAACATTCAGTACTTC. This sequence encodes CASRNRTGGKNIQYF.